There are many counts of the clone carrying this T cell receptor beta chain. Sample time point: after trial treatment. Sample treatment: LDRT plus nivolumab, ipilimumab, low-dose cyclophosphamide and aspirin (RACIN trial). Every donor was treated with nivolumab, ipilimumab, aspirin, low-dose cyclophosphamide and also low-dose radiotherapy. Advanced solid tumors without tumor-infiltrating lymphocytes were required for inclusion. This entry is derived from a study of low-dose radiotherapy and immunotherapy resistance in tumors. Study summary: With 1 Gy per fraction every two weeks, Cohort 2 accumulated 13 Gy across 26 weeks. On a schedule of every two weeks, intravenous cyclophosphamide at a dose of 200 mg/m2 was delivered one day before each radiation and immunotherapy administration.

The V gene lost 1 base and the J gene lost 7 bases, with 15 bases spanning the gap. CDR3 size: 15 residues. Germline lookup yields CDR1 LGHDT and CDR2 YNNKEL (reference sequence). Gene-specific TRAV and TRBV primers were used for first-strand cDNA, covering alpha and beta chains. TCRs were amplified for approximately 21 PCR cycles with a constant-region primer and V-primer adapter. Using its own MiXCR run on the reads, TCRdb lists one record per CDR3 protein. Among roughly 90,000 distinct CDR3 sequences listed, roughly 20% were seen once. The TCR originated in a female donor with ovarian cancer. The chain carries TRBV3-1 and TRBJ2-3; D is unresolved. This specimen was PBMCs, taken after low-dose radiotherapy plus immunotherapy. The CDR3 reads CASSQGASSGNTQYF. CDR3 coding DNA: TGTGCCAGCAGCCAAGGGGCTAGTTCGGGTAATACGCAGTATTTT.